The T cell receptor (beta chain) described here comes from a study of T cell repertoires in cytomegalovirus infection. TCRdb redid the calling of the reads with MiXCR, one entry per CDR3 protein. The sample lists a few hundred thousand distinct CDR3 sequences, over 7.5% occurring once. V lost 7 bases and J 13 bases, leaving 19 bases between the germline ends. The CDR3 has 12 residues. CDR1 LNHDA and CDR2 SQIVND come from the germline V gene (reference sequence). This clonotype occurred a few times. The rearrangement links TRBV19 to TRBJ1-2, with no clear D. Sequencing input: PBMCs. The clonotype originates from a human donor in good health (CMV status not recorded). Some clones in this sample may be carry-over from other donors' samples. The CDR3 reads CASKSATQEGTF. The CDR3 DNA sequence: TGTGCCAGTAAATCGGCTACCCAGGAAGGCACCTTC.